This T cell receptor (beta chain) stems from a study of beta chain features in type 1 diabetes. Study-level findings and limits: A moderate, significant TCRB CDR3 shortening appeared in type 1 diabetes across four CD4+ subsets. PCR could preferentially amplify shorter templates, alike in patients and controls.

Regarding this clone: Its target is unknown.

Expressed TCRB transcripts were sequenced after all isolated RNA was converted to cDNA. Repertoires were generated with immunoSEQ multiplex PCR, while TCRdb's copy carries only in-frame clones and drops some. The sample yields 640,000 or so clones, about an eighth seen once. It was via CD45RO/CCR7/CD25/CD127/CD95/CD27 that CD4+ naive, central memory, regulatory and stem cell-like memory cells were sorted. Germline CDR1 SNHLY, CDR2 FYNNEI. V was clipped by 5 bases and J by 2 bases; unmatched bases: 7. The CDR3 contains 15 residues. The sequence came from a man between 18 and 35 years old with type 1 diabetes. The chain joins TRBV2 to TRBJ1-2; 8 bases are shared with TRBD1. Sequences were obtained from naive CD4+ T cells from blood. Written as DNA, the CDR3 is TGTGCCAGCAGTCCGGATGGACAGGGCAACTATGGCTACACCTTC. Amino acid sequence: CASSPDGQGNYGYTF.